This T cell receptor (beta chain) was sequenced during a study of synovial regulatory T cells in juvenile arthritis. CDR3 size: 16 residues. DNA for this receptor is not on file. The germline V gene encodes CDR1 SGHRS and CDR2 YFSETQ. The repertoire was sequenced with immunoSEQ multiplex PCR; TCRdb's copy has only in-frame clones and lacks some. There are some 9,800 clones in the sample, with under 2.5% held by the top ten. Sequenced input: Treg cells from blood. Indicated subset: remaining (HLA-DR-negative) circulating blood Treg cells. The receptor was isolated from a donor aged 2-30 years with juvenile idiopathic arthritis. The chain links TRBV5-1 to TRBJ1-1; checking the TCRdb D call of TRBD1 is not possible without DNA. CDR3: CASSGGGQGVDTEAFF.